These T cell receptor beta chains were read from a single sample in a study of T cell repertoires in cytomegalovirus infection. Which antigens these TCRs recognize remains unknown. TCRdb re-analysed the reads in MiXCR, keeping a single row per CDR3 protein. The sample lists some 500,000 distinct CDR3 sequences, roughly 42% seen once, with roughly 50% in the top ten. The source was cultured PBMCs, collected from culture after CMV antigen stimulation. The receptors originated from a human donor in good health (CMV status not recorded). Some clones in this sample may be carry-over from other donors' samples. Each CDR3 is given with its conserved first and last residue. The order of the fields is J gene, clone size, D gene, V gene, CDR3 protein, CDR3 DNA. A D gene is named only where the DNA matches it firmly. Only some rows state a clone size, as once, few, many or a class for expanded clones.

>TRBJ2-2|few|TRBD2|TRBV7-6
CASSQTGTSGGELFF
TGTGCCAGCAGCCAAACCGGGACTAGCGGCGGGGAGCTGTTTTTT
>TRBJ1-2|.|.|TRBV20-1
CSAPPSPGRLSYGYTF
TGCAGTGCTCCCCCGTCCCCGGGACGGCTGTCCTATGGCTACACCTTC
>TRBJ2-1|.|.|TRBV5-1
CASSSRPGAAAHWSSYNEQFF
TGCGCCAGCAGCTCACGGCCGGGGGCGGCCGCCCATTGGAGTAGCTACAATGAGCAGTTCTTC
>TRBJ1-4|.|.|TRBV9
CASNGGARETNEKLFF
TGTGCCTCTAACGGGGGGGCGAGAGAGACTAATGAAAAACTGTTTTTT
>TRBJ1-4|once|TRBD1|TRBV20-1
CSADGTGNEKLFF
TGCAGTGCCGACGGGACAGGGAATGAAAAACTGTTTTTT
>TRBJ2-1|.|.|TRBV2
CASSELIGAGNEQFF
TGTGCCAGCAGTGAACTTATTGGGGCCGGCAATGAGCAGTTCTTC
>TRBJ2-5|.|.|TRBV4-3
CASSQDGPPKYF
TGCGCCAGCAGCCAAGATGGACCCCCGAAGTACTTC
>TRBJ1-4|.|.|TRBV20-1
CSARPTGEKLFF
TGCAGTGCTAGACCGACAGGTGAAAAACTGTTTTTT
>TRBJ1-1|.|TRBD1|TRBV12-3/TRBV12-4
CASSLGQGRAFF
TGTGCCAGCAGTTTAGGACAGGGAAGAGCTTTCTTT
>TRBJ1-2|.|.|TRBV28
CASSRMIYGYTF
TGTGCCAGCAGCCGAATGATTTATGGCTACACCTTC
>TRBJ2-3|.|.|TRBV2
CASRTDGGFDPQYF
TGTGCCAGCAGGACCGACGGCGGGTTTGATCCGCAGTATTTT
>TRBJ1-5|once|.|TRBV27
CASRSGSYSNQPQHF
TGTGCCAGCAGGTCCGGGTCCTATAGCAATCAGCCCCAGCATTTT
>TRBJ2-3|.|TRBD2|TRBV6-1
CASSVWGGRAGDTQYF
TGTGCCAGCAGTGTCTGGGGGGGACGGGCTGGGGATACGCAGTATTTT
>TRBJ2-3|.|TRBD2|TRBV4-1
CASSPTKNSGRDSDTQYF
TGCGCCAGCAGCCCCACGAAGAATAGCGGGAGGGATTCAGATACGCAGTATTTT
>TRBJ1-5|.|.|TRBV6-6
CASRVGGLGQPQHF
TGTGCCAGCAGAGTCGGGGGGCTGGGTCAGCCCCAGCATTTT
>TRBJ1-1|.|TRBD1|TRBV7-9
CASSALRDRGRDTEAFF
TGTGCCAGCAGCGCCCTACGGGACAGGGGGCGGGACACTGAAGCTTTCTTT
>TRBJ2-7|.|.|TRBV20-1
CSAISGVPYEQYF
TGCAGTGCTATATCGGGAGTGCCCTACGAGCAGTACTTC
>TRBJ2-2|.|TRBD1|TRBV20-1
CSARKQGAPGTGELFF
TGCAGTGCTAGGAAGCAGGGGGCGCCGGGCACCGGGGAGCTGTTTTTT
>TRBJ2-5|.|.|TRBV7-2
CASSSPGESQQETQYF
TGTGCCAGCAGCTCCCCCGGGGAGTCGCAACAAGAGACCCAGTACTTC
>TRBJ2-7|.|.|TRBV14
CASSQNRFPEIYEQYF
TGTGCCAGCAGCCAGAACCGGTTCCCCGAGATCTACGAGCAGTACTTC
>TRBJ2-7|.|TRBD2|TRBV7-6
CASSPLSGRAGEQYF
TGTGCCAGCAGCCCCCTCAGCGGGAGGGCCGGTGAGCAGTACTTC
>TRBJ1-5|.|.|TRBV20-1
CSAPDGGNQPQHF
TGCAGTGCCCCGGATGGGGGCAATCAGCCCCAGCATTTT
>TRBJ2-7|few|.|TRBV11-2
CASSLGEDRAYEQYF
TGTGCCAGCAGCTTGGGAGAGGATCGCGCCTACGAGCAGTACTTC
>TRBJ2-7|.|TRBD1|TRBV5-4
CASSPGGQGAYEQYF
TGTGCCAGCAGCCCCGGGGGACAGGGGGCCTACGAGCAGTACTTC
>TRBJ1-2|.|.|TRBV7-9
CASSWTGGSYGYTF
TGTGCCAGCAGCTGGACGGGAGGGTCCTATGGCTACACCTTC
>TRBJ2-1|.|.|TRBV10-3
CAISEMGEKSYNEQFF
TGTGCCATCAGTGAGATGGGTGAGAAGTCCTACAATGAGCAGTTCTTC
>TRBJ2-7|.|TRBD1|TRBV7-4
CASSLQGARHEQYF
TGTGCCAGCAGCTTACAGGGGGCGCGGCACGAGCAGTACTTC
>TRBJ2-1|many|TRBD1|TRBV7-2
CASSLDRGHEQFF
TGTGCCAGCAGCTTAGACAGGGGACATGAGCAGTTCTTC
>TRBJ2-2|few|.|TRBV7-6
CASRSWGNTGELFF
TGTGCCAGCAGATCTTGGGGTAACACCGGGGAGCTGTTTTTT
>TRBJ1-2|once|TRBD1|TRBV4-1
CASSQEGAGGYTF
TGTGCCAGCAGCCAAGAGGGGGCCGGGGGCTACACCTTC
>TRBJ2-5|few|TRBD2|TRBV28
CASTPGTSLQETQYF
TGTGCCAGCACCCCCGGGACTAGCCTTCAAGAGACCCAGTACTTC
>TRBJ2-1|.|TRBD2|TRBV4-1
CASSQDPTSGIYNEQFF
TGCGCCAGCAGCCAAGACCCGACTAGCGGGATCTACAATGAGCAGTTCTTC
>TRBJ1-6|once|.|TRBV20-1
CSALRTENNSPLHF
TGCAGTGCCTTGAGAACTGAAAATAATTCACCCCTCCACTTT
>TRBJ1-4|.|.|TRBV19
CASSGNSLHGNEKLFF
TGTGCCAGTAGTGGAAACAGTCTTCACGGGAATGAAAAACTGTTTTTT
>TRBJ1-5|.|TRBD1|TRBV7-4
CASSSRDRAYSNQPQHF
TGTGCCAGCAGCTCCCGGGACAGGGCTTATAGCAATCAGCCCCAGCATTTT
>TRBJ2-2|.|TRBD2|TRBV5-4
CASSSDRREGHTGELFF
TGTGCCAGCAGCTCCGATAGGCGGGAGGGCCACACCGGGGAGCTGTTTTTT
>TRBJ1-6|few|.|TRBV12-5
CASAPTDSSPLHF
TGTGCTAGTGCCCCGACAGATAGTTCACCCCTCCACTTT
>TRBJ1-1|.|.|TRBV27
CASSLGGGNTEAFF
TGTGCCAGCAGCTTAGGAGGGGGAAACACTGAAGCTTTCTTT
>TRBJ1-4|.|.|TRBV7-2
CASSLFQADEKLFF
TGTGCCAGCAGCTTATTCCAGGCCGATGAAAAACTGTTTTTT
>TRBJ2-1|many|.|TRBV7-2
CASSPTRGGQSQFF
TGTGCCAGCAGTCCAACGAGGGGGGGACAATCGCAGTTCTTC
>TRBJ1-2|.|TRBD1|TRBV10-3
CAISEGTGSYGYTF
TGTGCCATCAGTGAGGGGACAGGGAGCTATGGCTACACCTTC
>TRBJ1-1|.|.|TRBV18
CASSPPSHMNTEAFF
TGTGCCAGCTCACCCCCTAGCCACATGAACACTGAAGCTTTCTTT